The 16 T cell receptor beta chains below come from one sample, sequenced in a study of blood T cell repertoires in COVID-19. Repertoires were generated with immunoSEQ multiplex PCR, while TCRdb's copy carries only in-frame clones and drops some. The data show roughly 250,000 clones, around 90% seen once. Sequenced input: PBMCs or T cells enriched from blood (not recorded which). These receptors originate from a woman under 30 who had recovered from COVID-19.

This sequence joins TRBV24-1 and TRBJ2-3, with D tentatively TRBD1 (6 bases). The CDR3 loop spans 18 amino acids. CDR1 is KGHDR and CDR2 is SFDVKD in the germline V gene. Trimming took 2 bases from V and 3 from J, leaving 20 bases between them. DNA of the CDR3: TGTGCCACCAGTGATTCCTTCGTAGGGACACCAGGGACAGATACGCAGTATTTT. It encodes CATSDSFVGTPGTDTQYF.

The chain links TRBV6-5 to TRBJ1-1; D is unresolved. The CDR3 length is 13 residues. Germline V gene lookup returns CDR1 MNHEY and CDR2 SVGAGI. V lost 5 bases to trimming and J lost 1 base, with 8 bases between them. The CDR3 region has the DNA TGTGCCAGCAGTATTTTCGGGAACACTGAAGCTTTCTTT. This codes for CASSIFGNTEAFF.

The rearrangement uses TRBV5-4 and TRBJ2-3; TRBD2 might be the D (5 bases). CDR3 length: 14 residues. Germline CDR1 and CDR2: SGHNT and YYREEE (reference sequence). The germline V and J ends were trimmed by 4 bases and 4 bases, with 13 bases remaining between them. The CDR3 region has the DNA TGTGCCAGCAGCCCCTCGGGGTTGGCAGATACGCAGTATTTT. Translating gives CASSPSGLADTQYF. The entire variable domain, with the rest obtained from reference TRBV5-4 and TRBJ2-3, is as follows: ETGVTQSPTHLIKTRGQQVTLRCSSQSGHNTVSWYQQALGQGPQFIFQYYREEENGRGNFPPRFSGLQFPNYSSELNVNALELDDSALYLCASSPSGLADTQYFGPGTRLTVL.

This chain joins TRBV28 and TRBJ1-2; no clear D gene. V dropped 2 bases and J dropped 5 bases, with 12 bases sitting between them. Germline V lookup: CDR1 MDHEN, CDR2 SYDVKM. This CDR3 is 14 amino acids long. The CDR3 loop reads CASSLVAEPYGYTF. CDR3 DNA sequence: TGTGCCAGCAGTTTAGTGGCGGAACCTTATGGCTACACCTTC.

This rearrangement joins TRBV11-2 to TRBJ1-2, with 7 bases fitting TRBD1. With V trimmed by 10 bases and J by 6 bases, 8 bases remained unmatched. The CDR3 contains 12 residues. Per the germline V gene, CDR1 is SGHAT and CDR2 is FQNNGV. For the CDR3, the DNA is TGTGCCATTACCGGGACAGAAGATGGCTACACCTTC. It specifies CAITGTEDGYTF.

There are a few counts of this clone. This chain connects TRBV27 to TRBJ2-7; D call uncertain. The CDR3 loop spans 13 amino acids. The V gene's germline CDR1 is MNHEY and CDR2 SMNVEV (reference sequence). The ends were cut back, 4 bases at V and 0 bases at J, with 7 bases in the middle. CDR3 sequence (DNA): TGTGCCAGCAGTTGGCCGTTCTCCTACGAGCAGTACTTC. It codes for CASSWPFSYEQYF.

The genes are TRBV28 and TRBJ2-2; 7 bases align to TRBD2. This CDR3 comprises 15 residues. The germline CDR1 and CDR2 sequences are MDHEN and SYDVKM. The V segment lost 6 bases and the J segment 2 bases; nucleotides outside the gene matches: 6. The CDR3, as DNA: TGTGCCAGCAGGATGGGCGGGAGTAACACCGGGGAGCTGTTTTTT. The encoded protein is CASRMGGSNTGELFF.

This chain uses TRBV28 with TRBJ1-1, with TRBD1 matching over 9 bases. Germline values: CDR1 MDHEN, CDR2 SYDVKM. V gave up 9 bases and J gave up 7 bases; unmatched junction bases: 12. This CDR3 is built from 14 residues. CDR3 nucleotide sequence: TGTGCCAGTAAACTATACAGGGGGCATAATGAAGCTTTCTTT. It translates to CASKLYRGHNEAFF.

V gene TRBV18 combines with J gene TRBJ1-2; no definite D call. There are 13 residues in the CDR3. Looked up from germline, CDR1 is KGHSH and CDR2 is LQKENI. Trimming took off 2 bases at V and 4 bases at J, with 8 bases between the two ends. CDR3 nucleotide sequence: TGTGCCAGCTCACCAGGGGAGGCCTATGGCTACACCTTC. Translated: CASSPGEAYGYTF. Using reference TRBV18 and TRBJ1-2 for the parts outside the CDR3, the full variable domain is NAGVMQNPRHLVRRRGQEARLRCSPMKGHSHVYWYRQLPEEGLKFMVYLQKENIIDESGMPKERFSAEFPKEGPSILRIQQVVRGDSAAYFCASSPGEAYGYTFGSGTRLTVV.

The chain employs TRBV29-1 and TRBJ1-2, with D maybe TRBD1 (6 bases). The CDR3 is 13 residues long. With 6 bases removed from V and 4 bases from J, the gap between germline ends came to 15 bases. Germline values: CDR1 SQVTM, CDR2 ANQGSEA. The DNA for the CDR3 is TGCAGCGTCACAGACAGGCAACTCTATGGCTACACCTTC. Translating gives CSVTDRQLYGYTF. Filled out from reference TRBV29-1 and TRBJ1-2, the complete variable domain reads SAVISQKPSRDICQRGTSLTIQCQVDSQVTMMFWYRQQPGQSLTLIATANQGSEATYESGFVIDKFPISRPNLTFSTLTVSNMSPEDSSIYLCSVTDRQLYGYTFGSGTRLTVV.

The chain joins TRBV5-1 to TRBJ1-5; the D is unclear. The CDR3 is 13 residues long. Trimming left V 1 base short and J 5 bases short, with 7 bases between. The germline V gene encodes CDR1 SGHRS and CDR2 YFSETQ. CDR3 bases: TGCGCCAGCAGCTTGACCCCAGATCAGCCCCAGCATTTT. It codes for CASSLTPDQPQHF.

J is TRBJ1-2 and V is TRBV24-1; D unclear. V shed 1 base and J shed 6 bases, with 8 bases lying between them. Per the germline V gene, CDR1 is KGHDR and CDR2 is SFDVKD. This CDR3 is 13 amino acids long. The CDR3 sequence is CATSDFGQDGYTF. DNA of the CDR3: TGTGCCACCAGTGATTTTGGGCAGGATGGCTACACCTTC.

The gene calls are TRBV2 and TRBJ1-2; D might be TRBD1 (5 bases). The CDR3 sequence is 15 residues long. Germline lookup yields CDR1 SNHLY and CDR2 FYNNEI. Between the trimmed V and J ends, which lost 6 bases and 4 bases, there was a span of 18 bases. In DNA form, the CDR3 reads TGTGCCAGCAGCCCCGGGGGGTCGAGGACCTATGGCTACACCTTC. Protein: CASSPGGSRTYGYTF.

The rearrangement links TRBV19 to TRBJ2-1, with 7 nucleotides matching TRBD1. CDR1 is LNHDA and CDR2 is SQIVND in the germline V gene (reference sequence). The J segment lost 0 bases and the V segment lost 1 base, leaving 0 bases of the junction unmatched. The CDR3 length is 15 residues. CDR3 region: CASSIAGGSYNEQFF. DNA of the CDR3: TGTGCCAGTAGTATAGCAGGGGGCTCCTACAATGAGCAGTTCTTC.

The CDR3: CASSLIDIDHYGYTF. CDR3 bases: TGTGCCAGCAGCTTGATAGACATAGACCACTATGGCTACACCTTC. The chain links TRBV5-4 to TRBJ1-2; no definite D call. V lost 1 base to trimming and J lost 3 bases, with 13 bases between them. CDR1 is SGHNT, CDR2 YYREEE, per germline (reference sequence). The CDR3 runs 15 residues.

The genes are TRBV6-5 and TRBJ1-5; D is possibly TRBD1 (6 bases). There are 13 residues in the CDR3. Between the trimmed V and J ends, which lost 7 bases and 5 bases, there was a span of 12 bases. CDR1 and CDR2 (germline): MNHEY, SVGAGI. For the CDR3, the DNA is TGTGCCAGCAATTTGTCAGGGGATCAGCCCCAGCATTTT. Protein sequence: CASNLSGDQPQHF.